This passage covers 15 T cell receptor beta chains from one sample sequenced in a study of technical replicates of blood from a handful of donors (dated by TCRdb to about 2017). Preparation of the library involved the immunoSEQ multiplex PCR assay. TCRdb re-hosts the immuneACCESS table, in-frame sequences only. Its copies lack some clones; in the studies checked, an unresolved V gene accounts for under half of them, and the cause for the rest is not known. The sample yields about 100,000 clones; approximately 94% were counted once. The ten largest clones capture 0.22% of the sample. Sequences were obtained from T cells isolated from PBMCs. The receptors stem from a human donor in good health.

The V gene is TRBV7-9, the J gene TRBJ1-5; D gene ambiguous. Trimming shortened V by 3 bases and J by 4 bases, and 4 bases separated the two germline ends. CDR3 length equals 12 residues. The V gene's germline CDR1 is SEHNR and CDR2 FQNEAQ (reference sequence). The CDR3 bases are TGTGCCAGCAGCTTGGCTAATCAGCCCCAGCATTTT. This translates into CASSLANQPQHF.

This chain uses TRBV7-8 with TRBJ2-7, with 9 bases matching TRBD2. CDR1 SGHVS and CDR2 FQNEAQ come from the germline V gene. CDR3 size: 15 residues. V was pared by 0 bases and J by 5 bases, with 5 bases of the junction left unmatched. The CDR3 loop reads CASSLALLAGDEQYF. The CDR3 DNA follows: TGTGCCAGCAGCTTAGCGCTACTAGCGGGCGACGAGCAGTACTTC.

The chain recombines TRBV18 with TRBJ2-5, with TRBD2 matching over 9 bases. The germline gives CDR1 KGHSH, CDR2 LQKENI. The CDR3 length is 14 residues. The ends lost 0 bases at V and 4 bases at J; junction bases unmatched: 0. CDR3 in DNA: TGTGCCAGCTCACCACCGGGACTAGCAGAGACCCAGTACTTC. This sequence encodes CASSPPGLAETQYF. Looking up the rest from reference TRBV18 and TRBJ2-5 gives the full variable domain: NAGVMQNPRHLVRRRGQEARLRCSPMKGHSHVYWYRQLPEEGLKFMVYLQKENIIDESGMPKERFSAEFPKEGPSILRIQQVVRGDSAAYFCASSPPGLAETQYFGPGTRLLVL.

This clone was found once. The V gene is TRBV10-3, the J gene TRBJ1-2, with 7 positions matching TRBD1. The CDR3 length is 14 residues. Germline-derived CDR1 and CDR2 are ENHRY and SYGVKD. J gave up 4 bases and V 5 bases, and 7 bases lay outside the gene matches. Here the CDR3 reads CAISNPGQPYGYTF. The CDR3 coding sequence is TGTGCCATCAGTAACCCGGGACAGCCCTATGGCTACACCTTC.

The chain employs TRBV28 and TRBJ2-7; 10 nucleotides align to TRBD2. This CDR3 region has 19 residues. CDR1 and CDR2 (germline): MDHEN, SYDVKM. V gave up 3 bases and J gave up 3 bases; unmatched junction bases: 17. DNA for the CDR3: TGTGCCAGCAGTTTTATCCCAAGCCTGACTAGCGGGCAAGTCTACGAGCAGTACTTC. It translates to CASSFIPSLTSGQVYEQYF. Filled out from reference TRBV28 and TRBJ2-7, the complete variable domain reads DVKVTQSSRYLVKRTGEKVFLECVQDMDHENMFWYRQDPGLGLRLIYFSYDVKMKEKGDIPEGYSVSREKKERFSLILESASTNQTSMYLCASSFIPSLTSGQVYEQYFGPGTRLTVT.

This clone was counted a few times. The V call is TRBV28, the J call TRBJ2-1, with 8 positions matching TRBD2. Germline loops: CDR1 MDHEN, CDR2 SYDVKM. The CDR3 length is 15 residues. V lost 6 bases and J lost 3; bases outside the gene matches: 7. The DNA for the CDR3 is TGTGCCAGCAGCCCTTCGGGACTAGACTACAATGAGCAGTTCTTC. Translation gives CASSPSGLDYNEQFF.

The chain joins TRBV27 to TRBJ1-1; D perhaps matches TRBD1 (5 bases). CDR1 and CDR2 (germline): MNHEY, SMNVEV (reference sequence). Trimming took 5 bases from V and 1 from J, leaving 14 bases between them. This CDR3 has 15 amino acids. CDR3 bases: TGTGCCAGCAGTCCCACAGGAATCTGGAACACTGAAGCTTTCTTT. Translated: CASSPTGIWNTEAFF.

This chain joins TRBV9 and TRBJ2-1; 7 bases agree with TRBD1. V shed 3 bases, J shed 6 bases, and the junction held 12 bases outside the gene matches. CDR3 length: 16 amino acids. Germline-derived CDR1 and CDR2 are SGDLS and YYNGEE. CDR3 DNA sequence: TGTGCCAGCAGCGACCCCAGGGACAGCTACCCCAATGAGCAGTTCTTC. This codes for CASSDPRDSYPNEQFF.

The CDR3 nucleotides are TGTGCCAGCAGACGCGCCCGGGGGGCTGGAAACACCATATATTTT. Protein: CASRRARGAGNTIYF. V gene TRBV2 combines with J gene TRBJ1-3; D possibly corresponds to TRBD1 (5 bases). Trimming shortened V by 6 bases and J by 2 bases, and 14 bases separated the two germline ends. Germline V CDR1 and CDR2: SNHLY, FYNNEI. This CDR3 is built from 15 residues.

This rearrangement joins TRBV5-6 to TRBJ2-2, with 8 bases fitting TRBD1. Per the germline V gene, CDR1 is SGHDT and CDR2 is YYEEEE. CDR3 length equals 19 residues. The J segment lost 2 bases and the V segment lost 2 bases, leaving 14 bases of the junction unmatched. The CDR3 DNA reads TGTGCCAGCAGCTTACTTTCGGAACAGGGGGTGTACAACACCGGGGAGCTGTTTTTT. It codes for CASSLLSEQGVYNTGELFF.

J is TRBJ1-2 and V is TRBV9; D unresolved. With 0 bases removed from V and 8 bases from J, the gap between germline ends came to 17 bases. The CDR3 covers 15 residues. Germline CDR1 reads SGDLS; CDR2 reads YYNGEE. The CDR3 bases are TGTGCCAGCAGCGTAGATTCTATCTCACTCGCAGGCTACACCTTC. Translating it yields CASSVDSISLAGYTF. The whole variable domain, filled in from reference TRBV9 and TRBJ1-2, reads DSGVTQTPKHLITATGQRVTLRCSPRSGDLSVYWYQQSLDQGLQFLIQYYNGEERAKGNILERFSAQQFPDLHSELNLSSLELGDSALYFCASSVDSISLAGYTFGSGTRLTVV.

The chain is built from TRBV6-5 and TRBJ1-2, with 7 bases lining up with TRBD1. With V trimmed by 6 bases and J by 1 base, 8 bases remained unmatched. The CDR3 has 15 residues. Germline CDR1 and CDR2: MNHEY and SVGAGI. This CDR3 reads CASRPPGQVNYGYTF. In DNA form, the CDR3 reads TGTGCCAGCAGACCGCCCGGACAGGTTAACTATGGCTACACCTTC.

As DNA, the CDR3 is TGTGCCAGCAGTTTATCGACTGTGGGGCGGGAGACCCAGTACTTC. Its protein is CASSLSTVGRETQYF. V gene TRBV27 combines with J gene TRBJ2-5, with D possibly being TRBD1 (5 bases). The germline V gene encodes CDR1 MNHEY and CDR2 SMNVEV (reference sequence). Trimming took off 0 bases at V and 5 bases at J, with 13 bases between the two ends. The CDR3 spans 15 residues.

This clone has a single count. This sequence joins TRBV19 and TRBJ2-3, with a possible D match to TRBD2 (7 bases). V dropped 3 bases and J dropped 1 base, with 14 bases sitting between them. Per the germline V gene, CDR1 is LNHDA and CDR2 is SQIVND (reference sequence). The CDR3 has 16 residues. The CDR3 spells CASSITGGPGTDTQYF. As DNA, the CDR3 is TGTGCCAGTAGTATTACCGGGGGGCCGGGCACAGATACGCAGTATTTT.

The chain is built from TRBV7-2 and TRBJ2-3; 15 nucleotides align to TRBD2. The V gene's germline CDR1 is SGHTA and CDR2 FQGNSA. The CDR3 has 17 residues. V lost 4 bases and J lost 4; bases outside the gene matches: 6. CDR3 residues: CASSSTGLAGGPDTQYF. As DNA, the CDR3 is TGTGCCAGCAGCTCGACTGGACTAGCGGGAGGGCCAGATACGCAGTATTTT.